These 17 T cell receptor beta chains came from one sample sequenced in a study of blood T cells in healthy people across ages. PCR was performed a second time for roughly 6 to 12 cycles using a sample-barcoded 5' primer and a J-beta primer mix. TCRdb called the 5' RACE reads again in MiXCR, with one record for every CDR3 protein. Seen here are approximately 780,000 distinct CDR3 sequences, more than 25% observed once, and the top ten hold over 2.5%. The same data also contributed to another study, on T cells of mothers and their children.

Sequenced sample: blood. These receptors were taken from a boy younger than 18 in good health.

This chain joins TRBV5-1 and TRBJ2-5; 14 nucleotides align to TRBD2. Judging by the DNA end, TRBJ2-1 fits better; the J call may be wrong. Looked up from germline, CDR1 is SGHRS and CDR2 is YFSETQ. The CDR3 has 18 residues. CDR3 loop: CASSPTSGGGNFIYEQFF. Written as DNA, the CDR3 is TGCGCCAGCAGCCCGACTAGCGGGGGGGGTAACTTTATCTATGAGCAGTTCTTC.

V usage is TRBV2 and J usage is TRBJ2-5; possibly TRBD2 for D (7 bases). CDR1 and CDR2 (germline): SNHLY, FYNNEI. Deletions cut 3 bases from V and 4 bases from J, with 12 bases between. CDR3 size: 14 residues. This CDR3 is CASSDRGARETQYF. CDR3 DNA sequence: TGTGCCAGCAGTGATCGGGGGGCTCGAGAGACCCAGTACTTC.

The rearrangement links TRBV11-2 to TRBJ2-3, with TRBD1 as a possible D gene (7 bases). Germline V gene lookup returns CDR1 SGHAT and CDR2 FQNNGV. The length of the CDR3 is 16 residues. Trimming removed 6 bases from V and 6 bases from J, with 22 bases in between. CDR3 amino acids: CASRSLRRGRSDTQYF. CDR3 nucleotides: TGTGCCAGCAGAAGCCTCCGGAGGGGGCGATCGGATACGCAGTATTTT. The full variable domain, completed using reference TRBV11-2 and TRBJ2-3, is EAGVAQSPRYKIIEKRQSVAFWCNPISGHATLYWYQQILGQGPKLLIQFQNNGVVDDSQLPKDRFSAERLKGVDSTLKIQPAKLEDSAVYLCASRSLRRGRSDTQYFGPGTRLTVL.

V gene TRBV27 combines with J gene TRBJ2-2; D is undetermined. Trimming took off 8 bases at V and 6 bases at J, with 13 bases between the two ends. The CDR3 has 13 residues. CDR1 is MNHEY, CDR2 SMNVEV, per germline (reference sequence). CDR3 protein: CASRAPLPGELFF. CDR3 DNA: TGTGCCAGCCGCGCTCCCCTCCCCGGGGAGCTGTTTTTT.

The gene calls are TRBV14 and TRBJ1-3; D perhaps matches TRBD1 (6 bases). This CDR3 spans 16 amino acids. CDR1 and CDR2 from the germline V gene are SGHDN and FVKESK. V dropped 1 base and J dropped 3 bases, with 13 bases sitting between them. The CDR3 protein is CASSQVRRGHGNTIYF. The CDR3 DNA is TGTGCCAGCAGCCAAGTTCGGCGGGGGCATGGAAACACCATATATTTT.

This clonotype was recorded a few times. V and J are TRBV12-5 and TRBJ1-1, with D hard to call. CDR1 and CDR2 (germline): LGHNT, FRNRAP. Trimming removed 1 base at V and 1 base at J, with 4 bases between. The CDR3 totals 13 residues. CDR3 amino acids: CASGLGENTEAFF. The CDR3 DNA reads TGTGCTAGTGGTTTGGGAGAGAACACTGAAGCTTTCTTT.

V and J are TRBV6-6 and TRBJ1-2; TRBD1 matches at 9 bases. V lost 6 bases to trimming and J lost 6 bases; unmatched junction nucleotides: 8. Germline V gives CDR1 MNHNY, CDR2 SVGAGI (reference sequence). This CDR3 has 14 residues. This CDR3 is CASRGQGTLDGYTF. DNA of the CDR3: TGTGCCAGCAGAGGACAGGGGACCCTGGATGGCTACACCTTC.

This sequence joins TRBV30 and TRBJ1-2; the D gene is possibly TRBD1 (6 bases). CDR1 is GTSNPN, CDR2 SVGIG, per germline (reference sequence). The CDR3 extends over 15 amino acids. Trimming shortened V by 2 bases and J by 2 bases, and 15 bases separated the two germline ends. CDR3 amino acids: CAWSSSGAGNYGYTF. The CDR3 nucleotides are TGTGCCTGGAGTTCATCAGGGGCTGGGAACTATGGCTACACCTTC.

This clonotype has just a few counts. The rearrangement links TRBV7-2 to TRBJ2-6; TRBD1 might be the D (5 bases). Germline-derived CDR1 and CDR2 are SGHTA and FQGNSA. The CDR3 is made up of 17 amino acids. V was pared by 2 bases and J by 0 bases, with 11 bases between. The CDR3: CASSLWRRGSGANVLTF. The CDR3 bases are TGTGCCAGCAGCTTATGGAGAAGGGGCTCTGGGGCCAACGTCCTGACTTTC.

The rearrangement links TRBV2 to TRBJ2-6; 11 nucleotides match TRBD1. Germline loops: CDR1 SNHLY, CDR2 FYNNEI. V was clipped by 6 bases and J by 6 bases; unmatched bases: 13. The CDR3 is 18 amino acids. For the CDR3, the DNA is TGTGCCAGCAGCACACTTGTACGCGGACAGGGGGCGGCCAACGTCCTGACTTTC. This encodes CASSTLVRGQGAANVLTF.

The chain combines TRBV10-3 with TRBJ2-3; D is uncertain. Per germline, CDR1 ENHRY and CDR2 SYGVKD. The V and J ends lost 3 bases and 3 bases respectively, with 7 bases between them. The CDR3 is made up of 13 amino acids. The CDR3 DNA is TGTGCCATCAGTGAAGGTGGGACAGATACGCAGTATTTT. Translating gives CAISEGGTDTQYF.

This chain uses TRBV29-1 with TRBJ2-5, with D perhaps matching TRBD2 (6 bases). The CDR3 consists of 13 residues. The germline CDR1 and CDR2 sequences are SQVTM and ANQGSEA. CDR3 residues: CTGGDIERRTQYF. Written as DNA, the CDR3 is TGCACCGGAGGGGATATCGAGCGGAGGACCCAGTACTTC.

The CDR3 sequence is CASTIGANYGYTF. The CDR3 region has the DNA TGTGCCAGCACCATAGGGGCTAACTATGGCTACACCTTC. The chain carries TRBV6-2 or TRBV6-3 and TRBJ1-2; D may be TRBD1 (5 bases). The germline gives CDR1 MNHEY, CDR2 SVGEGT. CDR3 length: 13 residues. V lost 7 bases and J lost 0, with 9 bases in between.

The chain joins TRBV4-1 to TRBJ2-2, with a tentative D call TRBD1 (6 bases). CDR3 size: 14 residues. Germline V gene sequence: CDR1 MGHRA, CDR2 YSYEKL. Trimming left V 2 bases short and J 6 bases short, with 10 bases between. The CDR3 DNA reads TGCGCCAGCAGCCAACTTGGGGGCCCCGGGGAGCTGTTTTTT. It codes for CASSQLGGPGELFF.

The chain couples TRBV28 to TRBJ2-7; D unresolved. The CDR3 extends over 13 amino acids. V was cut by 3 bases and J by 6 bases, with 12 bases left in between. CDR1 and CDR2 (germline): MDHEN, SYDVKM. Written as DNA, the CDR3 is TGTGCCAGCAGTTTGCCGACATTTCGCGAGCAGTACTTC. Translating it yields CASSLPTFREQYF.

The chain carries TRBV20-1 and TRBJ2-7; either TRBD1 or TRBD2 may supply D (5 bases each). V was clipped by 3 bases and J by 6 bases, with 12 bases between them. The CDR3 is 12 amino acids. Germline V gives CDR1 DFQATT, CDR2 SNEGSKA (reference sequence). As DNA, the CDR3 is TGCAGTGCTAGCAGGGTGAGGGGCGAGCAGTACTTC. Its translation: CSASRVRGEQYF.

This chain joins TRBV3-1 and TRBJ1-1; TRBD1 matches 7 bases. V trimming: 1 base; J trimming: 3 bases; junction bases outside the gene matches: 8. Germline loops: CDR1 LGHDT, CDR2 YNNKEL (reference sequence). The CDR3 runs 16 residues. In nucleotides, the CDR3 is TGTGCCAGCAGCCAAGTTGTCGGACAGGCCTACACTGAAGCTTTCTTT. Translated: CASSQVVGQAYTEAFF.